This section outlines one TCR beta chain sequence together with its context. As yet, its antigen is unknown. This specimen belongs to a study of blood T cells in healthy people across ages. Findings and caveats of the study: Versus aged donors, long-lived donors had higher diversity and more naive CD4+ cells.

The germline V gene encodes CDR1 DFQATT and CDR2 SNEGSKA (reference sequence). The CDR3 runs to 15 residues. Trimming at V came to 3 bases and at J to 2 bases, leaving 3 bases not matched to a gene. A second PCR of roughly 6 to 12 cycles used a sample-barcoded 5' primer and a J-beta primer mix. Every molecule of cDNA carried a tag from a template-switch adaptor with 12 random nucleotides. One entry per CDR3 protein results from TCRdb running MiXCR on the 5' RACE reads. Of 850,000 to 1,000,000 distinct CDR3 sequences listed, 45% to 60% are singletons. The V call is TRBV20-1, the J call TRBJ2-3, with 12 bases aligning to TRBD2. This sequence was found in a woman between 55 and 75 years old in good health. The sequenced sample was blood. CDR3 bases: TGCAGTGCTAGCGGGACTAGCGGGTACACAGATACGCAGTATTTT. This gives the protein CSASGTSGYTDTQYF.